Listed below are T cell receptor beta chains from one sample, sequenced in a study of beta chain features in type 1 diabetes. Generated by immunoSEQ multiplex PCR, the TCRdb table keeps only in-frame clones and is missing some. Of under 450,000 clones listed, around 13% are singletons. The specimen sequenced was naive CD4+ T cells from blood. These receptors all come from a man in his thirties or forties in good health. The CDR3 runs from the conserved cysteine through the conserved F or W. The order of the fields is clone size, J gene, D gene, V gene, CDR3 protein. A D gene is named only where the DNA matches it firmly. The size entry is marked missing in some rows and otherwise reads once, few, many or a size class.

clone_size: few; j_call: TRBJ1-4; d_call: NA; v_call: TRBV11-2; cdr3_aa: CASSPYYGEKLFF
clone_size: few; j_call: TRBJ2-3; d_call: TRBD1; v_call: TRBV2; cdr3_aa: CASRVGQGFSTDTQYF
clone_size: once; j_call: TRBJ1-6; d_call: TRBD1; v_call: TRBV30; cdr3_aa: CAWSVRYWDSNSPLHF
clone_size: NA; j_call: TRBJ1-2; d_call: NA; v_call: TRBV10-3; cdr3_aa: CAIKADTSYGYTF
clone_size: NA; j_call: TRBJ1-2; d_call: NA; v_call: TRBV4-3; cdr3_aa: CASSQVLGGYGYTF
clone_size: NA; j_call: TRBJ2-7; d_call: NA; v_call: TRBV7-2; cdr3_aa: CASSLRTETYEQYF
clone_size: NA; j_call: TRBJ2-5; d_call: TRBD2; v_call: TRBV7-8; cdr3_aa: CASSSASTGGTQYF
clone_size: few; j_call: TRBJ2-1; d_call: NA; v_call: TRBV6-6; cdr3_aa: CASSYSQHNEQFF
clone_size: few; j_call: TRBJ2-3; d_call: TRBD2; v_call: TRBV9; cdr3_aa: CASSADPPGLVLDTQYF
clone_size: NA; j_call: TRBJ2-2; d_call: NA; v_call: TRBV30; cdr3_aa: CAWSALNTGELFF
clone_size: few; j_call: TRBJ1-1; d_call: TRBD1; v_call: TRBV7-2; cdr3_aa: CASIRQGAQTEAFF
clone_size: few; j_call: TRBJ2-1; d_call: NA; v_call: TRBV21-1; cdr3_aa: CASSKGGHLCGEQFF
clone_size: few; j_call: TRBJ2-7; d_call: NA; v_call: TRBV5-6; cdr3_aa: CASSLSESGRYEQYF
clone_size: NA; j_call: TRBJ1-6; d_call: NA; v_call: TRBV2; cdr3_aa: CASSLRLPSETPLHF
clone_size: few; j_call: TRBJ2-2; d_call: NA; v_call: TRBV27; cdr3_aa: CASRRHNLQESNTGELFF
clone_size: few; j_call: TRBJ2-1; d_call: NA; v_call: TRBV7-2; cdr3_aa: CASSLGPSRDNEQFF
clone_size: few; j_call: TRBJ2-1; d_call: NA; v_call: TRBV25-1; cdr3_aa: CASSGGAGVYNEQFF
clone_size: NA; j_call: TRBJ2-1; d_call: NA; v_call: TRBV9; cdr3_aa: CASSAHGLLNEQFF
clone_size: few; j_call: TRBJ1-1; d_call: TRBD1; v_call: TRBV30; cdr3_aa: CAWSRTGGTEAFF
clone_size: NA; j_call: TRBJ1-5; d_call: NA; v_call: TRBV30; cdr3_aa: CAWSIRGGQPQHF